This T cell receptor (beta chain) is drawn from a study of blood T cell repertoires in COVID-19 (dated by TCRdb to the early 2020s). About the investigation overall: Collaborator samples came from the United States, Italy and Spain and covered acute and convalescent phases of COVID-19. The prospective study material was composed of cDNA or gDNA derived from T cells, B-cell-depleted T cells, or PBMCs. Subjects who had been exposed to COVID-19, were actively infected with it, or had recovered from it provided the deeply sampled blood TCRbeta repertoires that made up the dataset. The repertoires were released in a freely available public database meant as a resource for research on the immune response to SARS-CoV-2. Samples came from the ongoing ImmuneRACE study (first 160 participants) plus 1,254 subjects from 6 global collaborators. A de-identified subject ID, COVID-19 status, age in years and sex were almost always included in the sample metadata. HLA class I and class II types, where available, came from metadata supplied by the sample provider rather than from assay-based typing. The research as a whole found: The quantity of clinical and demographic metadata differed by source and by participant and was supplied without curation.

Each collaborating institution followed its own protocols to collect whole blood in K2EDTA tubes. For TCRbeta analysis, collaborator samples were shipped as frozen whole blood, as isolated PBMCs, or as DNA extracted from either sample type. The immunoSEQ Assay, a bias-controlled multiplex PCR, was used to amplify TCRbeta CDR3 regions from genomic DNA. Processing in the source paper ran as follows. Within the assay, amplification of reference gene primers was used to estimate how many nucleated cells each sample contained. To quantify the absolute abundance of each unique TCRbeta CDR3 rearrangement, sequence reads were collapsed and filtered. For each sample, productive Simpson clonality was calculated as the square root of Simpson's diversity index over productive rearrangements. TCRdb mirrors the immuneACCESS table, restricted to in-frame sequences. Some clones are absent from its copies; in checked studies, under half trace to an unresolved V gene, and the reason for the others is unknown. The DNA gave D and trimming, while V, J and clone size come from that table. The sample records approximately 90,000 clones, more than 75% of which are singletons. The ten largest make up roughly 1.2% of the sample.

To note about this clone: The antigen this receptor binds is unknown. The sample holds no much larger clone one base away, and base qualities are not on file.

Here V drops 1 base and J drops 1 base, and the junction holds 7 bases not matched to any gene. CDR1 and CDR2 are drawn from the germline V gene (reference sequence): LNHDA, SQIVND. Its CDR3 holds 18 amino acids, cysteine through phenylalanine. The CDR3 DNA has 54 bases and is translated from base 1. This receptor chain uses TRBV19 and TRBJ2-3, with 11 middle bases fitting TRBD2. Material: peripheral blood. This clonotype was sampled from a woman of 80 years or more with acute or convalescent COVID-19. The CDR3 protein is CASSIGSGRALGTDTQYF. At the DNA level, the sequence is TGTGCCAGTAGTATAGGTAGCGGGAGGGCCCTCGGCACAGATACGCAGTATTTT.